This TCR beta chain is from a study of blood T cells in healthy people across ages. Whole-study results and caveats: Higher diversity and more naive CD4+ cells were features of long-lived donors, compared to aged donors. In the absence of known donor CMV status, changes in expanded clonotypes were possibly confounded. TCR beta diversity, measured per million T cells, fell in a roughly linear way with age.

CDR1 and CDR2 (germline): SQVTM, ANQGSEA. CDR3 length: 12 residues. V was shortened by 2 bases and J by 10 bases, with 14 bases between the two germline ends. The authors ran a second PCR of about 6 to 12 cycles using a sample-barcoded 5' primer and a J-beta primer mix. One entry per CDR3 protein, called by TCRdb with MiXCR from the 5' RACE reads. The repertoire includes over 700,000 distinct CDR3 sequences, 25% of them detected once, and more than 7.5% sits in the top ten. This clonotype was counted a few times. What it recognizes is unknown. In addition, the sample was reused for a study of T cells of mothers and their children. That paper notes: Addition of sample barcodes and 2-4 random nucleotides occurred through the M1S primer of the second PCR.

The TCR sequence derives from a boy younger than 18 in good health. V gene TRBV29-1 combines with J gene TRBJ1-1; TRBD1 is a possible D gene (6 bases). Sequencing used blood. The CDR3 coding sequence is TGCAGCGTTGAAAGACAGGTTCCCGGAGCTTTCTTT. Its protein product is CSVERQVPGAFF.